This TCR beta chain was documented in a study of CD8 T cells in ankylosing spondylitis. The germline V and J ends were trimmed by 1 base and 7 bases, with 17 bases remaining between them. Germline V gives CDR1 LGHNA, CDR2 YSLEER. The CDR3 loop spans 15 amino acids. TCRdb re-derived calls from the 5' RACE reads in MiXCR, one entry per CDR3 protein. The table records 150,000 to 200,000 distinct CDR3 sequences, around 10% of them present only once. The sequence derives from a male donor with ankylosing spondylitis or in good health (not recorded which). The rearrangement joins TRBV4-3 to TRBJ2-7; TRBD2 might be the D (7 bases). Sequencing was carried out using blood, either unsorted or a sorted T cell fraction (not recorded which). This CDR3 reads CASSQAVRGGTEQYF. CDR3 DNA: TGCGCCAGCAGCCAAGCGGTGAGGGGGGGAACAGAGCAGTACTTC.